Listed below are T cell receptor beta chains from one sample, sequenced in a study of shared clonotypes between healthy human individuals. Some clones are missing from TCRdb's copy, which holds only in-frame ones; the method was immunoSEQ multiplex PCR. This table holds 2 million to 2.5 million clones, approximately 95% found once. Sample: naive CD4+ T cells from PBMCs. The receptors were gathered from a man aged 18 to 30 in good health. Some clones in this sample may be carry-over from other donors' samples. The CDR3 runs from the conserved cysteine through the conserved F or W. D genes are given only for firm matches. Not all rows give a size; the values are once, few, many and, for expanded clones, a class.

-,TRBV18,TRBJ2-7,15,-,TGTGCCAGCTCACCACCGGTCGGGGGTGGAGGCGAGCAGTACTTC,CASSPPVGGGGEQYF
TRBD1,TRBV18,TRBJ1-1,15,-,TGTGCCAGCTCAGGAGACAGGGGGCTTAGAACTGAAGCTTTCTTT,CASSGDRGLRTEAFF
-,TRBV6-6,TRBJ2-1,15,-,TGTGCCAGCAGTTACGATGGACCGACCCCCAGGGGGCAGTTCTTC,CASSYDGPTPRGQFF
-,TRBV7-3,TRBJ2-2,14,few,TGTGCCAGCAGCCCACGGTCGTCCACCGGGGAGCTGTTTTTT,CASSPRSSTGELFF
-,TRBV6-5,TRBJ2-3,13,-,TGTGCCAGCAGTTGGACGGGGGAAGGTACGCAGTATTTT,CASSWTGEGTQYF
TRBD1,TRBV6-1,TRBJ1-1,13,-,TGTGCCAGCAGTGAGAGACAGGGCACTGAAGCTTTCTTT,CASSERQGTEAFF
-,TRBV5-5,TRBJ1-1,14,-,TGTGCCAGCAGCCTATCCGGGACGAACACTGAAGCTTTCTTT,CASSLSGTNTEAFF
-,TRBV11-2,TRBJ2-7,13,-,TGTGCCAGCAGCTCCGGCGGCGGCAGCGAGCAGTACTTC,CASSSGGGSEQYF
-,TRBV5-1,TRBJ2-7,13,-,TGCGCCAGCAGCTCGGGTCCTTCCTACGAGCAGTACTTC,CASSSGPSYEQYF
TRBD2,TRBV9,TRBJ2-7,13,-,TGTGCCAGCAGCGTCGGACTAGTCGACGAGCAGTACTTC,CASSVGLVDEQYF
-,TRBV30,TRBJ1-2,13,-,TGTGCCTGGAGTAAGGGGGCTAACTATGGCTACACCTTC,CAWSKGANYGYTF
-,TRBV9,TRBJ2-1,15,-,TGTGCCAGCAGCGTAGTACCTCAGGGAGGCTATGAGCAGTTCTTC,CASSVVPQGGYEQFF
-,TRBV29-1,TRBJ1-1,13,-,TGCAGCGTCTGGACGGATCCGAACACTGAAGCTTTCTTT,CSVWTDPNTEAFF
-,TRBV28,TRBJ1-2,13,-,TGTGCCAGCAGTTCCCCCGGTGGCTATGGCTACACCTTC,CASSSPGGYGYTF
-,TRBV5-8,TRBJ2-7,15,-,TGTGCCAGCAGCCGCGGTCCGGGGTTGTCCTACGAGCAGTACTTC,CASSRGPGLSYEQYF
-,TRBV4-1,TRBJ2-7,13,-,TGCGCCAGCAGCCAAGAGGGTTTGCGGAAGCAGTACTTC,CASSQEGLRKQYF
-,TRBV6-1,TRBJ2-1,14,-,TGTGCCACACGATACTTTAGTTCCTACAATGAGCAGTTCTTC,CATRYFSSYNEQFF
-,TRBV4-3,TRBJ2-3,13,-,TGCGCCAGCAGCCAAGATTTCCCTAATACGCAGTATTTT,CASSQDFPNTQYF
-,TRBV9,TRBJ1-3,15,-,TGTGCCAGCAGCGCGACGGGGATCTCTGGAAACACCATATATTTT,CASSATGISGNTIYF
-,TRBV5-1,TRBJ2-5,13,-,TGCGCCAGCAGCTTGGGAGTCGAAGAGACCCAGTACTTC,CASSLGVEETQYF
-,TRBV28,TRBJ1-1,15,-,TGTGCCAGCACCCGAGGGGGACGTTGGGGTACTGAAGCTTTCTTT,CASTRGGRWGTEAFF
-,TRBV6-1,TRBJ1-5,14,-,TGTGCCAGCACTACAGGGCCAGGCAATCAGCCCCAGCATTTT,CASTTGPGNQPQHF
-,TRBV4-3,TRBJ1-4,16,-,TGCGCCAGCAGCCAAGATGCGGGGGGTTATTATGAAAAACTGTTTTTT,CASSQDAGGYYEKLFF
-,TRBV6-1,TRBJ1-5,14,-,TGTGCCAGCAGTGAAGCGCTGGTGAATCAGCCCCAGCATTTT,CASSEALVNQPQHF
-,TRBV25-1,TRBJ1-6,15,-,TGTGCCAGCAGTGCTACTTGGGGAGGCAATTCACCCCTCCACTTT,CASSATWGGNSPLHF
-,TRBV9,TRBJ2-2,15,-,TGTGCCAGCAGCGTAGCCCCGCCGAACACCGGGGAGCTGTTTTTT,CASSVAPPNTGELFF
TRBD1,TRBV5-1,TRBJ2-5,14,-,TGCGCCACCTCGAGGACAGGGCCCCAAGAGACCCAGTACTTC,CATSRTGPQETQYF
TRBD2,TRBV10-3,TRBJ2-3,17,-,TGTGCCATCAGTGGACTAGCGGGAGGGGACTGGACAGATACGCAGTATTTT,CAISGLAGGDWTDTQYF
TRBD2,TRBV9,TRBJ2-3,16,-,TGTGCCAGCAGCCTCGGGACTAGTGGGTTCGGCGATACGCAGTATTTT,CASSLGTSGFGDTQYF
-,TRBV9,TRBJ1-1,13,-,TGTGCCAGCAGCGTAGAGGCGGGAACTGAAGCTTTCTTT,CASSVEAGTEAFF
-,TRBV5-6,TRBJ1-6,15,-,TGTGCCAGCAGCTTGGCAGGGCGATTCGGTTCACCCCTCCACTTT,CASSLAGRFGSPLHF
-,TRBV2,TRBJ1-1,14,-,TGTGCCAGCAGTGAATGGGGGCGGGACACTGAAGCTTTCTTT,CASSEWGRDTEAFF
-,TRBV27,TRBJ1-4,12,-,TGTGCCAGCAGGGAGAGAACTGAAAAACTGTTTTTT,CASRERTEKLFF
TRBD1,TRBV7-8,TRBJ1-5,16,-,TGTGCCAGCAGCTCCTCTCGACAGGGCTTGAATCAGCCCCAGCATTTT,CASSSSRQGLNQPQHF
-,TRBV2,TRBJ1-4,15,-,TGTGCCAGCAGTGAAGCGCGGGGGTTAGGTGAAAAACTGTTTTTT,CASSEARGLGEKLFF
-,TRBV19,TRBJ2-1,14,-,TGTGCCAGTAGTCGAGTGGACCGAGCAAATGAGCAGTTCTTC,CASSRVDRANEQFF
TRBD2,TRBV9,TRBJ2-3,17,once,TGTGCCAGCAGCGTGGGAGGGACTAGCGGGAGCACAGATACGCAGTATTTT,CASSVGGTSGSTDTQYF